The 2 T cell receptor beta chains presented below share a single source sample, sequenced in a study of radiotherapy plus CTLA-4 blockade in lung cancer. Profiled with immunoSEQ multiplex PCR; TCRdb holds only in-frame clones, not every one. This sample has almost 55,000 clones; more than 65% occur once, and the top ten carry 2.5% to 4%. The material was peripheral blood, obtained from a patient treated with radiotherapy plus ipilimumab. Receptor source: a human donor with non-small cell lung cancer who had a partial response to radiotherapy plus ipilimumab.

The chain carries TRBV27 and TRBJ1-5, with D unclear. Deletions cut 3 bases from V and 2 bases from J, with 5 bases between. The CDR3 is made up of 13 amino acids. Germline assignment: CDR1 MNHEY and CDR2 SMNVEV (reference sequence). CDR3 region: CASSFGRNQPQHF. The CDR3, as DNA: TGTGCCAGCAGTTTCGGTCGCAATCAGCCCCAGCATTTT.

The CDR3 DNA is TGTGCCAGCAGTTTAGGAGTTTCCGAGACCCAGTACTTC. As protein: CASSLGVSETQYF. V gene TRBV28 combines with J gene TRBJ2-5; D is unclear. From germline, CDR1 is MDHEN and CDR2 SYDVKM. This CDR3 has 13 amino acids. V was pared by 2 bases and J by 5 bases, with 9 bases between. The complete variable domain, with remaining parts taken from reference TRBV28 and TRBJ2-5, reads DVKVTQSSRYLVKRTGEKVFLECVQDMDHENMFWYRQDPGLGLRLIYFSYDVKMKEKGDIPEGYSVSREKKERFSLILESASTNQTSMYLCASSLGVSETQYFGPGTRLLVL.